The 11 T cell receptor beta chains below all came from one sample that was sequenced in a study of control samples from healthy donors and cancer patients. Measured with immunoSEQ multiplex PCR; TCRdb has only the in-frame clones, and not every one. The sample lists around 100,000 clones, around 88% occurring once. Sequencing was done on a sample of blood. All receptors derive from a man aged 25 to 40 in good health.

The gene calls are TRBV6-2 or TRBV6-3 and TRBJ1-5, with D unresolved. V dropped 0 bases and J dropped 7 bases, with 7 bases sitting between them. The CDR3 sequence is 13 residues long. From germline, CDR1 is MNHEY and CDR2 SVGEGT. This CDR3 reads CASSYSSPQPQHF. In DNA form, the CDR3 reads TGTGCCAGCAGTTACTCTTCGCCGCAGCCCCAGCATTTT.

The CDR3 loop is CASSFMLAGGADTQYF. The CDR3 nucleotides are TGTGCCAGCAGCTTTATGCTAGCGGGAGGGGCAGATACGCAGTATTTT. The V and J genes are TRBV5-6 and TRBJ2-3, with 12 positions matching TRBD2. The V gene end was trimmed by 2 bases and the J gene end by 4 bases; junction bases not matched to a gene: 5. The CDR3 extends over 16 amino acids. CDR1 SGHDT and CDR2 YYEEEE come from the germline V gene. The full variable domain, its missing parts supplied by reference TRBV5-6 and TRBJ2-3, is DAGVTQSPTHLIKTRGQQVTLRCSPKSGHDTVSWYQQALGQGPQFIFQYYEEEERQRGNFPDRFSGHQFPNYSSELNVNALLLGDSALYLCASSFMLAGGADTQYFGPGTRLTVL.

V usage is TRBV4-2 and J usage is TRBJ2-1; D not certain. This CDR3 comprises 15 residues. Looked up from germline, CDR1 is LGHNA and CDR2 is YNFKEQ. Deletions cut 0 bases from V and 0 bases from J, with 6 bases between. Here the CDR3 reads CASSQEGGSYNEQFF. The DNA for the CDR3 is TGTGCCAGCAGCCAAGAAGGCGGCTCCTACAATGAGCAGTTCTTC.

The genes are TRBV28 and TRBJ2-4; perhaps TRBD1 as D (6 bases). V was trimmed by 2 bases and J by 0 bases, leaving 17 bases between them. Per the germline V gene, CDR1 is MDHEN and CDR2 is SYDVKM. The CDR3 covers 18 residues. Here the CDR3 DNA reads TGTGCCAGCAGTTTAGGTAATACAGGGATTATAGCCAAAAACATTCAGTACTTC. Translated: CASSLGNTGIIAKNIQYF.

The chain uses TRBV7-9 and TRBJ1-1; 9 bases match TRBD1. J gave up 5 bases and V 5 bases, and 12 bases lay outside the gene matches. The CDR3 spans 16 residues. Germline CDR1 is SEHNR and CDR2 is FQNEAQ (reference sequence). The CDR3: CASSGRTGETGTEAFF. The CDR3 DNA reads as TGTGCCAGCAGCGGACGGACAGGGGAGACAGGGACTGAAGCTTTCTTT. The full variable domain, completed using reference TRBV7-9 and TRBJ1-1, is DTGVSQNPRHKITKRGQNVTFRCDPISEHNRLYWYRQTLGQGPEFLTYFQNEAQLEKSRLLSDRFSAERPKGSFSTLEIQRTEQGDSAMYLCASSGRTGETGTEAFFGQGTRLTVV.

This clone was seen a single time. The V call is TRBV6-4, the J call TRBJ1-2; D unclear. The V and J ends lost 4 bases and 7 bases respectively, with 10 bases between them. Germline V gene data show CDR1 as MRHNA and CDR2 as SNTAGT. This CDR3 comprises 12 residues. The CDR3 DNA follows: TGTGCCAGCAGTGCGGACCGGATTGGCTACACCTTC. It codes for CASSADRIGYTF.

J is TRBJ2-1 and V is TRBV7-9; D perhaps matches TRBD1 (5 bases). The germline CDR1 and CDR2 sequences are SEHNR and FQNEAQ (reference sequence). Trimming pared 10 bases from V and 8 bases from J, leaving 12 bases between. The CDR3 is made up of 11 amino acids. CDR3 amino acids: CANGQGHEQFF. CDR3 DNA sequence: TGTGCCAATGGGCAGGGCCATGAGCAGTTCTTC.

In its sample, this clone was seen once. The chain employs TRBV2 and TRBJ2-3; unclear D gene. The CDR3 contains 12 residues. Looked up from germline, CDR1 is SNHLY and CDR2 is FYNNEI. The V end was cut by 5 bases, the J end by 0 bases, with 3 bases between. DNA of the CDR3: TGTGCCAGCAGTCAGAGCACAGATACGCAGTATTTT. Protein sequence: CASSQSTDTQYF.

The chain employs TRBV11-3 and TRBJ1-6; maybe TRBD1 (5 bases). The germline V gene encodes CDR1 SGHNT and CDR2 YENEEA. Deletions cut 0 bases from V and 6 bases from J, with 9 bases between. This CDR3 is 15 amino acids long. This CDR3 is CASSLEGRLNSPLHF. The CDR3 DNA reads TGTGCCAGCAGCTTAGAGGGGCGGCTTAATTCACCCCTCCACTTT. Full variable domain (rest looked up from reference TRBV11-3 and TRBJ1-6): EAGVVQSPRYKIIEKKQPVAFWCNPISGHNTLYWYLQNLGQGPELLIRYENEEAVDDSQLPKDRFSAERLKGVDSTLKIQPAELGDSAVYLCASSLEGRLNSPLHFGNGTRLTVT.

The chain uses TRBV20-1 and TRBJ2-3; 11 bases are shared with TRBD2. CDR3 length: 19 residues. With V trimmed by 3 bases and J by 4 bases, 18 bases remained unmatched. Per germline, CDR1 DFQATT and CDR2 SNEGSKA (reference sequence). The CDR3 nucleotides read TGCAGTGCTAGTATCTGGGCTTTGGGACTAGCGGTATCGGCAGATACGCAGTATTTT. Its translation is CSASIWALGLAVSADTQYF.

The genes are TRBV4-3 and TRBJ2-7, with 11 positions matching TRBD2. Per germline, CDR1 LGHNA and CDR2 YSLEER. V lost 5 bases, J lost 3 bases, and 12 bases stayed unmatched. The CDR3 loop spans 17 amino acids. DNA of the CDR3: TGCGCCAGCAGCGAACAACTAGCGGGAGTAGGGGGCTACGAGCAGTACTTC. The encoded protein is CASSEQLAGVGGYEQYF.